A single sample is the source of the 2 T cell receptor beta chains below, sequenced in a study of blood T cell repertoires in COVID-19. The repertoire was sequenced with immunoSEQ multiplex PCR; TCRdb's copy has only in-frame clones and lacks some. Of a few hundred thousand clones in the sample, 70% to 90% were seen once. The specimen sequenced was peripheral blood. Receptors originate from a human donor in a cohort sampled during active COVID-19.

CDR3 DNA sequence: TGCGCCAGCAGCCAACCTACTAGCGGGAGGTTGAATGAGCAGTTCTTC. Translated: CASSQPTSGRLNEQFF. The chain has TRBV4-1 and TRBJ2-1; 12 bases are shared with TRBD2. CDR1 is MGHRA and CDR2 is YSYEKL in the germline V gene. This CDR3 has 16 amino acids. J gave up 7 bases and V 2 bases, and 6 bases lay outside the gene matches.

The table lists this clone with a count of one. The rearrangement uses TRBV19 and TRBJ2-2; 8 bases line up with TRBD1. The length of the CDR3 is 19 residues. The trim removed 4 bases at V and 4 bases at J, leaving 17 bases unmatched. CDR1 LNHDA and CDR2 SQIVND come from the germline V gene (reference sequence). The CDR3 sequence is CASSTQGPEGQVITGELFF. Written as DNA, the CDR3 is TGTGCCAGTAGTACCCAAGGGCCCGAGGGACAGGTTATCACCGGGGAGCTGTTTTTT.